The rows below give T cell receptor beta chains drawn from one sample of a study of blood T cell repertoires in COVID-19. Assay used: immunoSEQ multiplex PCR; TCRdb lists only in-frame clones, some missing. The sample contains some 110,000 clones, roughly 76% of which appear only once. Sample: peripheral blood. These receptor sequences come from a woman aged 70-85 years with acute or convalescent COVID-19. Both conserved end residues are part of each CDR3. D genes are given only for firm matches. Size is stated for part of the rows, as once, few or many counts, or as a class when the clone is expanded.

CASSMLFGTGNTEAFF	TGTGCCAGTAGTATGCTATTTGGGACAGGGAACACTGAAGCTTTCTTT	TRBJ1-1	TRBV19	-	TRBD1
CASSSRGTAETQYF	TGTGCCAGCAGCTCAAGGGGGACAGCGGAGACCCAGTACTTC	TRBJ2-5	TRBV13	-	TRBD1
CASSGRETSGSNEQYF	TGTGCCAGCAGCGGCCGTGAGACTAGCGGGAGCAACGAGCAGTACTTC	TRBJ2-7	TRBV3-1/TRBV3-2	once	TRBD2
CASSQLAGLYNEQFF	TGTGCCAGCAGCCAACTAGCGGGACTCTACAATGAGCAGTTCTTC	TRBJ2-1	TRBV7-2	-	TRBD2
CASSPIFRAINQPQHF	TGTGCCAGCAGCCCGATCTTCAGGGCCATCAATCAGCCCCAGCATTTT	TRBJ1-5	TRBV5-5	-	-
CASSEATGGPYEQYF	TGTGCCAGCAGTGAAGCTACGGGAGGGCCCTACGAGCAGTACTTC	TRBJ2-7	TRBV2	-	TRBD2
CASSSGQPNEKLFF	TGTGCCAGCAGCTCCGGACAGCCTAATGAAAAACTGTTTTTT	TRBJ1-4	TRBV7-2	-	-
CASSVWDREEKLFF	TGTGCCAGCAGTGTGTGGGACAGGGAAGAAAAACTGTTTTTT	TRBJ1-4	TRBV2	-	TRBD1
CASSTLGTGGPDTQYF	TGTGCCAGCAGCACGCTGGGGACAGGGGGTCCAGATACGCAGTATTTT	TRBJ2-3	TRBV9	-	TRBD1
CASSSRYRETQYF	TGTGCCAGCAGTTCCCGGTACCGAGAGACCCAGTACTTC	TRBJ2-5	TRBV28	-	-
CASSIPGEVEGYTF	TGTGCCAGCAGTATACCGGGAGAGGTGGAGGGCTACACCTTC	TRBJ1-2	TRBV28	-	-
CASSDSSGTANYGYTF	TGTGCCAGCAGCGATTCCTCCGGGACAGCTAACTATGGCTACACCTTC	TRBJ1-2	TRBV25-1	once	TRBD1
CASSSPGLAAYEQYF	TGTGCCAGCAGTTCGCCGGGACTAGCGGCCTACGAGCAGTACTTC	TRBJ2-7	TRBV28	once	TRBD2
CASNTQGSQPQHF	TGTGCCAGCAATACGCAGGGGTCTCAGCCCCAGCATTTT	TRBJ1-5	TRBV28	-	-
CASSVDGSGYYGYTF	TGTGCCAGCAGCGTAGACGGTTCAGGGTACTATGGCTACACCTTC	TRBJ1-2	TRBV9	-	-
CASSQDLRTGAFVAFF	TGCGCCAGCAGCCAAGATCTTAGGACAGGCGCATTTGTAGCTTTCTTT	TRBJ1-1	TRBV4-3	-	TRBD1
CATSDFVEGRQETQYF	TGTGCCACCAGTGATTTTGTGGAGGGGAGGCAAGAGACCCAGTACTTC	TRBJ2-5	TRBV24-1	-	-
CASSSGTSGYQETQYF	TGTGCCAGCAGCTCCGGGACTAGCGGGTACCAAGAGACCCAGTACTTC	TRBJ2-5	TRBV6-6	-	TRBD2
CASSLDGRGQPQHF	TGTGCCAGCAGCTTAGATGGTCGGGGACAGCCCCAGCATTTT	TRBJ1-5	TRBV7-9	-	-
CASSSHGTGLREGGEQYF	TGCGCCAGCAGCTCGCACGGGACAGGTCTTCGAGAGGGGGGCGAGCAGTACTTC	TRBJ2-7	TRBV5-1	-	TRBD1
CASSPSGTSGVYNEQFF	TGTGCCAGCAGCCCTTCCGGGACTAGCGGGGTTTACAATGAGCAGTTCTTC	TRBJ2-1	TRBV3-1/TRBV3-2	-	TRBD2
CASSWGGAQHF	TGTGCCAGCAGTTGGGGAGGGGCCCAGCATTTT	TRBJ1-5	TRBV12-3/TRBV12-4	-	-
CASSQDTGTGQEAFF	TGCGCCAGCAGCCAAGATACCGGGACAGGACAAGAAGCTTTCTTT	TRBJ1-1	TRBV4-3	-	TRBD1
CASSRGLSTDTQYF	TGCGCCAGCAGCCGGGGGCTGAGCACAGATACGCAGTATTTT	TRBJ2-3	TRBV4-1	-	-
CASSSGGSYGYTF	TGTGCCAGCAGTTCAGGGGGTTCCTATGGCTACACCTTC	TRBJ1-2	TRBV6-5	once	TRBD1
CASSGTGGAGEKLFF	TGTGCCAGCAGCGGAACAGGGGGCGCGGGGGAAAAACTGTTTTTT	TRBJ1-4	TRBV9	-	TRBD1
CASSPLANSETQYF	TGTGCCAGCTCACCACTAGCGAACAGTGAGACCCAGTACTTC	TRBJ2-5	TRBV18	-	-
CASSYRGSGETQYF	TGTGCCAGCAGTTACAGGGGCTCAGGAGAGACCCAGTACTTC	TRBJ2-5	TRBV6-5	-	-
CASSLAGGGETQYF	TGTGCCAGCAGCTTAGCCGGAGGAGGGGAGACCCAGTACTTC	TRBJ2-5	TRBV7-8	-	-
CAISDNYRVAVGMYEQYF	TGTGCCATCAGTGATAACTACAGGGTCGCCGTCGGGATGTACGAGCAGTACTTC	TRBJ2-7	TRBV10-3	-	-
CASSPRTGGVYEQYF	TGTGCCAGCAGCCCTCGGACAGGGGGTGTCTACGAGCAGTACTTC	TRBJ2-7	TRBV3-1/TRBV3-2	-	TRBD1
CAWTAGQGNTEAFF	TGTGCCTGGACCGCGGGACAGGGGAACACTGAAGCTTTCTTT	TRBJ1-1	TRBV30	-	TRBD1
CASSPTSSGSGDTQYF	TGTGCCAGCAGCCCCACGTCTAGCGGGAGTGGGGATACGCAGTATTTT	TRBJ2-3	TRBV7-3	once	TRBD2
CASSMPQGNTEAFF	TGTGCCAGTAGTATGCCACAGGGGAACACTGAAGCTTTCTTT	TRBJ1-1	TRBV19	-	-
CASSALAGGPNEQFF	TGTGCCAGCAGCGCACTAGCGGGAGGGCCCAATGAGCAGTTCTTC	TRBJ2-1	TRBV7-3	-	TRBD2
CASSPTFGTGGNEQFF	TGTGCCAGCAGCCCTACGTTCGGGACAGGGGGCAATGAGCAGTTCTTC	TRBJ2-1	TRBV27	-	TRBD1
CASSLQGTGVYEQYF	TGTGCCAGCAGCTTACAAGGGACAGGGGTCTACGAGCAGTACTTC	TRBJ2-7	TRBV11-2	-	TRBD1
CASSVGQNNEQFF	TGTGCCAGCAGCGTAGGTCAGAACAATGAGCAGTTCTTC	TRBJ2-1	TRBV9	-	-
CASSDRRLGTEAFF	TGTGCCAGCAGTGATAGGCGGCTTGGAACTGAAGCTTTCTTT	TRBJ1-1	TRBV2	-	-
CASSQGVQGHYGYTF	TGTGCCAGCAGCCAAGGGGTACAGGGGCATTATGGCTACACCTTC	TRBJ1-2	TRBV3-1/TRBV3-2	-	TRBD1
CASSSPRQGRNYGYTF	TGTGCCAGCAGTTCCCCCCGACAGGGCCGTAACTATGGCTACACCTTC	TRBJ1-2	TRBV6-5	-	TRBD1
CASSIKLAGVPGELFF	TGTGCCAGTAGTATCAAGCTAGCGGGGGTCCCCGGGGAGCTGTTTTTT	TRBJ2-2	TRBV19	-	TRBD2
CAIRDRDREPYEQYF	TGTGCCATCAGGGACAGGGACCGGGAACCCTACGAGCAGTACTTC	TRBJ2-7	TRBV10-3	-	TRBD1
CAISATPSGSSYNEQFF	TGTGCCATCAGTGCGACTCCTAGCGGCAGCTCCTACAATGAGCAGTTCTTC	TRBJ2-1	TRBV10-3	-	TRBD2
CASSTRTANTNSPLHF	TGTGCCAGCAGCACTAGGACAGCAAACACAAATTCACCCCTCCACTTT	TRBJ1-6	TRBV7-9	-	-
CASSQLTGDTDTQYF	TGTGCCAGCAGCCAACTAACAGGGGACACAGATACGCAGTATTTT	TRBJ2-3	TRBV14	-	TRBD1
CASRGTAGNTIYF	TGTGCCAGCAGGGGGACAGCCGGAAACACCATATATTTT	TRBJ1-3	TRBV27	-	TRBD1
CASSPPGLADHNEQFF	TGTGCCAGCTCACCACCGGGACTAGCGGACCACAATGAGCAGTTCTTC	TRBJ2-1	TRBV18	-	TRBD2
CASSYSGQGAGQPQHF	TGTGCCAGCAGTTACTCCGGACAGGGGGCAGGTCAGCCCCAGCATTTT	TRBJ1-5	TRBV6-2/TRBV6-3	-	TRBD1
CASSYSIARDRGSEQYF	TGTGCCAGCAGTTACTCGATCGCCCGGGACAGGGGAAGCGAGCAGTACTTC	TRBJ2-7	TRBV6-2/TRBV6-3	few	TRBD1
CASRRMRTAQETQYF	TGTGCCAGCAGACGCATGCGGACAGCCCAAGAGACCCAGTACTTC	TRBJ2-5	TRBV6-5	-	-
CASSFNSGSSYNEQFF	TGTGCCAGCAGCTTCAATAGCGGGAGCTCCTACAATGAGCAGTTCTTC	TRBJ2-1	TRBV7-8	-	TRBD2
CASSQEGQGEGQPQHF	TGTGCCAGCAGCCAAGAAGGACAGGGGGAAGGGCAGCCCCAGCATTTT	TRBJ1-5	TRBV4-2	-	TRBD1
CSGTAGGRGELFF	TGCAGCGGAACCGCCGGCGGGAGGGGGGAGCTGTTTTTT	TRBJ2-2	TRBV29-1	-	TRBD2
CASSVPVSSYNEQFF	TGTGCCAGCAGCGTGCCGGTTAGCTCCTACAATGAGCAGTTCTTC	TRBJ2-1	TRBV5-4	-	-